This T cell receptor (beta chain) was captured by sequencing in a study of blood T cell repertoires in COVID-19. Study at large: The United States, Italy and Spain supplied acute and convalescent COVID-19 samples.

V was cut by 4 bases and J by 5 bases, with 20 bases left in between. This CDR3 is 15 amino acids long. Germline lookup yields CDR1 SQVTM and CDR2 ANQGSEA. In the original workflow: Quantification of nucleated cells was approximated via reference gene primer amplification. Profiling relied on immunoSEQ multiplex PCR, and the TCRdb table lists in-frame clones only, not all of them. D and trimming come from the DNA, and the V and J calls and clone size come from that table. The data hold roughly 95,000 clones, with 84% observed a single time. V and J are TRBV29-1 and TRBJ1-1; D is undetermined. The specimen was peripheral blood. The clonotype was recovered from a human donor in a cohort sampled during active COVID-19. The CDR3 loop reads CSVASFGYFGTEAFF. CDR3 nucleotides: TGCAGCGTTGCGAGCTTTGGGTACTTCGGGACTGAAGCTTTCTTT.